This record concerns one T cell receptor (beta chain) sequence. Its specificity is unknown. Total RNA extraction produced at least 6 micrograms (per sample) for the study. This CDR3 has 13 residues. V gave up 7 bases and J gave up 4 bases, with 16 bases separating them. From germline, CDR1 is SQVTM and CDR2 ANQGSEA. The data derive from a study of blood T cells in healthy people across ages. Through a sample-barcoded 5' primer and a J-beta primer mix, a second PCR was run for roughly 6 to 11 cycles. The authors tagged each cDNA molecule using a template-switch adaptor with 12 random nucleotides. TCRdb recomputed calls from the 5' RACE reads with MiXCR, one row per CDR3 protein. Among around 1,900,000 distinct CDR3 sequences listed, approximately 39% were seen once. Study results and limitations: While age rose, TCR beta diversity per million T cells dropped in a roughly linear way.

Source material: blood. The genes are TRBV29-1 and TRBJ1-2, with a possible D match to TRBD1 (6 bases). The sequence was collected from a human donor in good health. CDR3 nucleotide sequence: TGCAGCGCGGTACAGGGTCGTGCCTATGGCTACACCTTC. Translated: CSAVQGRAYGYTF.